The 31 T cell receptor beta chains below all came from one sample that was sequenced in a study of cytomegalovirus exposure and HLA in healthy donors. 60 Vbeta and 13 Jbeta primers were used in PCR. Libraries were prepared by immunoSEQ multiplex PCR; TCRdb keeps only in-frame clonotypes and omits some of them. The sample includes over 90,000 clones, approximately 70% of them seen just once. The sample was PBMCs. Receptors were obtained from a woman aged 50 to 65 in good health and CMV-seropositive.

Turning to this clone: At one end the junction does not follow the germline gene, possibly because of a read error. The CDR3 loop reads CASSPTGSRTGTQYF. For the CDR3, the DNA is TGTGCCAGCAGCCCCACAGGGTCCAGAACAGGTACGCAGTATTTT. This chain joins TRBV27 and TRBJ2-3; D possibly corresponds to TRBD1 (6 bases). Germline CDR1 reads MNHEY; CDR2 reads SMNVEV (reference sequence). CDR3 length: 15 amino acids.

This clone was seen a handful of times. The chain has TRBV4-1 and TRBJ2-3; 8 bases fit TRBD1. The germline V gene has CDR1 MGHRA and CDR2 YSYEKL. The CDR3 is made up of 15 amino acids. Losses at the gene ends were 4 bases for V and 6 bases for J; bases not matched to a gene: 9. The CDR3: CASSPRTGNFDTQYF. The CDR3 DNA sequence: TGCGCCAGCAGCCCCCGGACAGGGAATTTCGATACGCAGTATTTT.

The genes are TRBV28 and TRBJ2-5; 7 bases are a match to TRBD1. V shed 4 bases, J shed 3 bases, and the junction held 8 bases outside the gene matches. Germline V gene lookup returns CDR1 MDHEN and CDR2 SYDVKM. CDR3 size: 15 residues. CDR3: CASSSGDRDEETQYF. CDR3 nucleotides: TGTGCCAGCAGTTCGGGCGACAGGGACGAAGAGACCCAGTACTTC.

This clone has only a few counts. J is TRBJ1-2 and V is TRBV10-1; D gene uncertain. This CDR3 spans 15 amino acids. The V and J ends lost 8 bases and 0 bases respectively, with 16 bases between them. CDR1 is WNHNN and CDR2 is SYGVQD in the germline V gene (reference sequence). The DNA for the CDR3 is TGCGCCAGCTCGGGCACGTTGGGAGCTAACTATGGCTACACCTTC. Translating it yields CASSGTLGANYGYTF.

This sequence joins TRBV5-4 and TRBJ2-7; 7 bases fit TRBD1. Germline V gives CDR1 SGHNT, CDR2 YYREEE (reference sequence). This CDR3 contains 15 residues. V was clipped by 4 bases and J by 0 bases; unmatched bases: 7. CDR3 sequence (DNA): TGTGCCAGCAGCCGGGACAGTGTCAGCTCCTACGAGCAGTACTTC. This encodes CASSRDSVSSYEQYF.

CDR3 sequence: CASSYSGQGRELFF. DNA of the CDR3: TGTGCCAGCAGTTACTCGGGACAGGGTAGGGAGCTGTTTTTT. The V gene is TRBV6-6, the J gene TRBJ2-2; 9 nucleotides agree with TRBD1. The CDR3 loop spans 14 amino acids. CDR1 and CDR2 (germline): MNHNY, SVGAGI (reference sequence). The ends lost 0 bases at V and 9 bases at J; junction bases unmatched: 2.

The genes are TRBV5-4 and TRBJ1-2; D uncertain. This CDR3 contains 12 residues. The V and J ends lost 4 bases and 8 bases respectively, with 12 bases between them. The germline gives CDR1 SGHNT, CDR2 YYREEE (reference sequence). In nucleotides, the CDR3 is TGTGCCAGCAGCCCAGCGGAGGGCGGCTACACCTTC. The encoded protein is CASSPAEGGYTF.

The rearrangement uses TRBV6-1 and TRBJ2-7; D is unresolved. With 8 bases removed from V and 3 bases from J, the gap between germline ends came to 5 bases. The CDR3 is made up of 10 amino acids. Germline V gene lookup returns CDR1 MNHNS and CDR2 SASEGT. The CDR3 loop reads CASWLYEQYF. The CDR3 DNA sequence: TGTGCCAGCTGGCTCTACGAGCAGTACTTC.

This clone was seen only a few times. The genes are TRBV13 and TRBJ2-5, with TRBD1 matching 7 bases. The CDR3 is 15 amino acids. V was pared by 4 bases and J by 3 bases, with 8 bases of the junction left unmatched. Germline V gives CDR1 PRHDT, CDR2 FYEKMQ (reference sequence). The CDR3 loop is CASSSYRGGEETQYF. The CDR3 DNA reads TGTGCCAGCAGCTCCTACAGGGGTGGGGAAGAGACCCAGTACTTC.

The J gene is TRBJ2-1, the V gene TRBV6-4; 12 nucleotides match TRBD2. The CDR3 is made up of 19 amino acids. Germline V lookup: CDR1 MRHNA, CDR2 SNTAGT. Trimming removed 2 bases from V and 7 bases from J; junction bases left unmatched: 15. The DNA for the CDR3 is TGTGCCAGCAGTGACGGGCGGGCTAGCGGGAGGGCCCGTAGAAATGAGCAGTTCTTC. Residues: CASSDGRASGRARRNEQFF.

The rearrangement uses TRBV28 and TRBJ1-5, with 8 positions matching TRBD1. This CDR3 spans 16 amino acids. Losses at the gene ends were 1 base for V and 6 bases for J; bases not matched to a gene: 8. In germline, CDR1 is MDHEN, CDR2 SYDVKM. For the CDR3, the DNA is TGTGCCAGCAGTTTATATCGGACAGGGTCTTTTCAGCCCCAGCATTTT. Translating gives CASSLYRTGSFQPQHF.

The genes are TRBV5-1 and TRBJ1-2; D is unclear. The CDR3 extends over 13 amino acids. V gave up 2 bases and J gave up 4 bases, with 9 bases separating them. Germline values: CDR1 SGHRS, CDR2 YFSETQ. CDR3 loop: CASSFSAAYGYTF. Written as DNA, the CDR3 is TGCGCCAGCAGCTTTTCGGCGGCCTATGGCTACACCTTC. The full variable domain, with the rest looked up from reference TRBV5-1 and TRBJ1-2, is KAGVTQTPRYLIKTRGQQVTLSCSPISGHRSVSWYQQTPGQGLQFLFEYFSETQRNKGNFPGRFSGRQFSNSRSEMNVSTLELGDSALYLCASSFSAAYGYTFGSGTRLTVV.

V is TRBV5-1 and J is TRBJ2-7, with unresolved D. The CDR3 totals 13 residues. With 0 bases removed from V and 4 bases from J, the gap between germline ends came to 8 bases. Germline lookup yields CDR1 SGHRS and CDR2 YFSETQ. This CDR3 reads CASSLGLYYEQYF. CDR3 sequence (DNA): TGCGCCAGCAGCTTGGGACTTTATTACGAGCAGTACTTC.

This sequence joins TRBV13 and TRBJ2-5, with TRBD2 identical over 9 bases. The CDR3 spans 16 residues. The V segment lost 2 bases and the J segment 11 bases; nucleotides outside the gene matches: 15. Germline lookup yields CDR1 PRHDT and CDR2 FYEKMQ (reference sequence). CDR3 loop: CASSLQLAGIGGEQYF. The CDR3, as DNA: TGTGCCAGCAGCTTACAGCTAGCGGGAATTGGTGGAGAGCAGTACTTC.

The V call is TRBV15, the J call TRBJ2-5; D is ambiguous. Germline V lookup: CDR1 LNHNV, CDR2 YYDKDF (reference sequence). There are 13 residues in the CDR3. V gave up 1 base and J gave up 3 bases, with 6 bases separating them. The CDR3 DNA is TGTGCCACCAGCAGAGTCCCGGAAGAGACCCAGTACTTC. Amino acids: CATSRVPEETQYF.

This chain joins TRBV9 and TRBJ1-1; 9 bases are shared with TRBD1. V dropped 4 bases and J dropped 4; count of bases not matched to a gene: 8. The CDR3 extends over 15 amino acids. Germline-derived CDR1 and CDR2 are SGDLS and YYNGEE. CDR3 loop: CASSNTGGAGTEAFF. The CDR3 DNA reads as TGTGCCAGCAGCAACACAGGGGGCGCCGGCACTGAAGCTTTCTTT.

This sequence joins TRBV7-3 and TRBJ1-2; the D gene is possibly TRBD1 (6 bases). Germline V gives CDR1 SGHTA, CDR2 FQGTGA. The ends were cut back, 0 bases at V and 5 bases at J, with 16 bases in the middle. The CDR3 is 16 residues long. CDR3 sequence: CASSLTATGTLYGYTF. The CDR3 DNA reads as TGTGCCAGCAGCTTAACGGCAACAGGGACCTTATATGGCTACACCTTC. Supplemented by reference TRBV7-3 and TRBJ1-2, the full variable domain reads GAGVSQTPSNKVTEKGKYVELRCDPISGHTALYWYRQSLGQGPEFLIYFQGTGAADDSGLPNDRFFAVRPEGSVSTLKIQRTERGDSAVYLCASSLTATGTLYGYTFGSGTRLTVV.

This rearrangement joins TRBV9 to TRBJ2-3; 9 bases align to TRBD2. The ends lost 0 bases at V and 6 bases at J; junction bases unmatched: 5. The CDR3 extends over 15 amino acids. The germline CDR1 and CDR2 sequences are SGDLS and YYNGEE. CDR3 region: CASSVEGLASDTQYF. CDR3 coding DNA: TGTGCCAGCAGCGTAGAGGGACTAGCATCTGATACGCAGTATTTT. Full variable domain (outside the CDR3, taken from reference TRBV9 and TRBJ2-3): DSGVTQTPKHLITATGQRVTLRCSPRSGDLSVYWYQQSLDQGLQFLIQYYNGEERAKGNILERFSAQQFPDLHSELNLSSLELGDSALYFCASSVEGLASDTQYFGPGTRLTVL.

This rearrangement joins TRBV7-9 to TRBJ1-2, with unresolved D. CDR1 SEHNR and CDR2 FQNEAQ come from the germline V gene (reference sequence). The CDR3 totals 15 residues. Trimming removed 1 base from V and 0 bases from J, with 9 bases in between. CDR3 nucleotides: TGTGCCAGCAGCTTAGAATCCCCGGCTAACTATGGCTACACCTTC. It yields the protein CASSLESPANYGYTF. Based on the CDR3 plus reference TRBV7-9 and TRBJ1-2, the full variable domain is DTGVSQNPRHKITKRGQNVTFRCDPISEHNRLYWYRQTLGQGPEFLTYFQNEAQLEKSRLLSDRFSAERPKGSFSTLEIQRTEQGDSAMYLCASSLESPANYGYTFGSGTRLTVV.

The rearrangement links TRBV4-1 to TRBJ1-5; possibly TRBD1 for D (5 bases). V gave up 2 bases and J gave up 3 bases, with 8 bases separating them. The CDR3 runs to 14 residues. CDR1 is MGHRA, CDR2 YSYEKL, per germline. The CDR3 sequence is CASSQLTDNQPQHF. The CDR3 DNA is TGCGCCAGCAGCCAATTGACAGACAATCAGCCCCAGCATTTT.

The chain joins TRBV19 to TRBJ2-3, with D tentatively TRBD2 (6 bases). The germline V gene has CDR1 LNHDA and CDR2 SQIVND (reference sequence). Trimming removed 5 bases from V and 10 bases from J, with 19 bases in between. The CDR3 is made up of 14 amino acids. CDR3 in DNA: TGTGCCAGTAGTCCTGCGGGCGGTAGGAGGGCGCAGTATTTT. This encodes CASSPAGGRRAQYF. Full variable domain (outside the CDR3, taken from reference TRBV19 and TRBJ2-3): DGGITQSPKYLFRKEGQNVTLSCEQNLNHDAMYWYRQDPGQGLRLIYYSQIVNDFQKGDIAEGYSVSREKKESFPLTVTSAQKNPTAFYLCASSPAGGRRAQYFGPGTRLTVL.

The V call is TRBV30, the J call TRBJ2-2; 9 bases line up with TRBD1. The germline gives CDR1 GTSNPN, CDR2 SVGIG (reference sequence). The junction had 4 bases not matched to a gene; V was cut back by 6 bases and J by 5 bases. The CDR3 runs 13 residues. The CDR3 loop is CACGQGPTGELFF. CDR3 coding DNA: TGTGCCTGCGGACAGGGGCCTACCGGGGAGCTGTTTTTT.

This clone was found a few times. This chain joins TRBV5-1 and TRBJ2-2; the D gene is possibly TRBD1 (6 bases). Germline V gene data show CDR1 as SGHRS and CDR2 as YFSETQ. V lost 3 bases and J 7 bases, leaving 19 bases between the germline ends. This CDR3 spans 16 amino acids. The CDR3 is CASSSTLHRVSGELFF. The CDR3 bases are TGCGCCAGCAGCTCGACTCTCCACAGGGTGAGCGGGGAGCTGTTTTTT.

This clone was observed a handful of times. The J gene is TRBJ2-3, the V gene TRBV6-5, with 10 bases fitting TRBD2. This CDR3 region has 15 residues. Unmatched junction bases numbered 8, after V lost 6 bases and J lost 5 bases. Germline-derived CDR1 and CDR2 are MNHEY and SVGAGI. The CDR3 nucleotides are TGTGCCAGCAGACACCCAAGCGGGAGGGAAGATACGCAGTATTTT. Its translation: CASRHPSGREDTQYF.

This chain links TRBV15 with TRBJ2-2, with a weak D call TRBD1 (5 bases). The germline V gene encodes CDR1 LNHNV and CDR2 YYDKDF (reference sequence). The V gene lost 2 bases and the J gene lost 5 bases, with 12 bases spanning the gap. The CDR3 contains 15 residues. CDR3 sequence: CATSRSTGGTGELFF. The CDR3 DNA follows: TGTGCCACCAGCAGATCCACAGGTGGAACCGGGGAGCTGTTTTTT.

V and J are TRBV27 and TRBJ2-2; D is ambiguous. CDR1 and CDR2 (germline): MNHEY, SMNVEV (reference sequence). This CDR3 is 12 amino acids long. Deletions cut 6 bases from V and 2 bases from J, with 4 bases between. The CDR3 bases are TGTGCCAGCAGCCTTAACACCGGGGAGCTGTTTTTT. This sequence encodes CASSLNTGELFF.

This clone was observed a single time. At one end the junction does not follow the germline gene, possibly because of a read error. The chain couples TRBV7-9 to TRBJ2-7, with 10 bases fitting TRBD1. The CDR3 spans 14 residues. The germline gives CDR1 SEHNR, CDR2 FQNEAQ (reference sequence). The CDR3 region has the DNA TGTTCCAGCAGCTTAGGGACAGGGGTCTACGAGCAGTACTTC. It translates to CSSSLGTGVYEQYF.

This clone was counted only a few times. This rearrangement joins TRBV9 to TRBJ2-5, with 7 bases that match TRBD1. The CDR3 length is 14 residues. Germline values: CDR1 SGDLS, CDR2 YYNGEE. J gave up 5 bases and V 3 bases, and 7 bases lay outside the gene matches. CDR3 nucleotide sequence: TGTGCCAGCAGCGAATCAGGGACAGAGGAGACCCAGTACTTC. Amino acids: CASSESGTEETQYF.

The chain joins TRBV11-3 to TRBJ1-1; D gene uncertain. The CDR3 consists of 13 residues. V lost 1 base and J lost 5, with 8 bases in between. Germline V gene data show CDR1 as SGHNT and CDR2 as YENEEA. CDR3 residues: CASSLAPVTEAFF. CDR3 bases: TGTGCCAGCAGCTTAGCCCCCGTGACTGAAGCTTTCTTT.

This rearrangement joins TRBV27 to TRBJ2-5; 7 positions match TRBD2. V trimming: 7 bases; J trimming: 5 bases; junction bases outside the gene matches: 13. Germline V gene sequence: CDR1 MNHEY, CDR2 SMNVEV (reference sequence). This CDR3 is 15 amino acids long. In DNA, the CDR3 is TGTGCCAGCAAGAGCGCGGGAGACGTAGGGGAGACCCAGTACTTC. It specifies CASKSAGDVGETQYF.

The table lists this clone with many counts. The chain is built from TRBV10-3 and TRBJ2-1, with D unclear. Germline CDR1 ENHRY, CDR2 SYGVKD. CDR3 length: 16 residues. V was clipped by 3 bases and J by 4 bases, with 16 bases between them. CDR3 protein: CAISDPASMRYNEQFF. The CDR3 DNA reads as TGTGCCATCAGTGACCCTGCAAGCATGCGTTACAATGAGCAGTTCTTC.